The TCR beta chain under discussion was sequenced for a study of response to subunit inactivated influenza vaccine. Notes on the study in general: Authors suggested each seasonal influenza vaccination recruits few new T cells.

TCRdb re-called the RT-PCR reads through MiXCR, storing one row per CDR3 protein. The table lists 500,000 to 750,000 distinct CDR3 sequences, 14% of them singletons, with approximately 12% in the top ten. This clonotype turned up a few times. What it binds is not known. The CDR3 has 16 residues. The J segment lost 2 bases and the V segment lost 5 bases, leaving 4 bases of the junction unmatched. The input for sequencing was PBMCs from blood, taken about 11 days after vaccination. The TCR was taken from a man aged 50-60 years who received an inactivated influenza vaccine. This sequence joins TRBV6-7 and TRBJ2-3; TRBD2 matches at 13 bases. TRBV6-7 carries the ORF label, with uncertain function. CDR3 nucleotides: TGTGCCAGCAGTCGGGGACTAGCGGGAATCACAGATACGCAGTATTTT. Residues: CASSRGLAGITDTQYF.